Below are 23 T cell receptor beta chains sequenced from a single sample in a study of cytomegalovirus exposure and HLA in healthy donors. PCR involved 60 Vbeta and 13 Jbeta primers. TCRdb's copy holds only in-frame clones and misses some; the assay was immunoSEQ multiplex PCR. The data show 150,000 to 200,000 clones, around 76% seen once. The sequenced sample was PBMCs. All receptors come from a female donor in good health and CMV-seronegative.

The CDR3 spells CAWSTGTVLGLVGNTIYF. The CDR3 DNA sequence: TGTGCCTGGAGCACCGGGACAGTCTTAGGGTTGGTAGGAAACACCATATATTTT. This rearrangement joins TRBV30 to TRBJ1-3, with 7 bases fitting TRBD1. Germline-derived CDR1 and CDR2 are GTSNPN and SVGIG (reference sequence). The CDR3 length is 18 residues. V trimming: 3 bases; J trimming: 4 bases; junction bases outside the gene matches: 18.

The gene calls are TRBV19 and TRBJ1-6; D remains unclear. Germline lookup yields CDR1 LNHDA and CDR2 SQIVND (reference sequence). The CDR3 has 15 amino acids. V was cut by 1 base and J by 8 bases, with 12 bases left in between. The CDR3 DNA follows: TGTGCCAGTAGTATAGGACAAGGTTGGGATTCACCCCTCCACTTT. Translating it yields CASSIGQGWDSPLHF. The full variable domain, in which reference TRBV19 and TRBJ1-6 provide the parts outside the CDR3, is DGGITQSPKYLFRKEGQNVTLSCEQNLNHDAMYWYRQDPGQGLRLIYYSQIVNDFQKGDIAEGYSVSREKKESFPLTVTSAQKNPTAFYLCASSIGQGWDSPLHFGNGTRLTVT.

The DNA of the CDR3 is TGTGCCTGGAGCTGGTCCGGCGGGTCCTACAATGAGCAGTTCTTC. It codes for CAWSWSGGSYNEQFF. This chain uses TRBV30 with TRBJ2-1, with a weak D call TRBD2 (5 bases). Germline assignment: CDR1 GTSNPN and CDR2 SVGIG (reference sequence). Trimming took 3 bases from V and 1 from J, leaving 13 bases between them. The CDR3 is 15 residues long.

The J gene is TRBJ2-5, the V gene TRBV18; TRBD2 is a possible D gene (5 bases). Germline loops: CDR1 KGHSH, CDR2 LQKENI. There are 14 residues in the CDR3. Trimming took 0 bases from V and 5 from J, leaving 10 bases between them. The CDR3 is CASSPPPVAETQYF. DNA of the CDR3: TGTGCCAGCTCACCACCCCCTGTAGCGGAGACCCAGTACTTC.

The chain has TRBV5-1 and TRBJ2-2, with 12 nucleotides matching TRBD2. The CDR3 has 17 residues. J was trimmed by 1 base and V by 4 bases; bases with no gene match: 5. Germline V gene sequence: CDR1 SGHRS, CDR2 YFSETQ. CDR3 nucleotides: TGCGCCAGCAGCGTTCTAGCGGGGGGGATGAACACCGGGGAGCTGTTTTTT. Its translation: CASSVLAGGMNTGELFF.

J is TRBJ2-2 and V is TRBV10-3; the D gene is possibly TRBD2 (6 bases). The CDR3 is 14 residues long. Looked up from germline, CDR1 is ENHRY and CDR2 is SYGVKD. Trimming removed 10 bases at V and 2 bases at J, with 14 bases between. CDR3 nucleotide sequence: TGTGCCAGCATGAGGGAGGTTAACACCGGGGAGCTGTTTTTT. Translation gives CASMREVNTGELFF.

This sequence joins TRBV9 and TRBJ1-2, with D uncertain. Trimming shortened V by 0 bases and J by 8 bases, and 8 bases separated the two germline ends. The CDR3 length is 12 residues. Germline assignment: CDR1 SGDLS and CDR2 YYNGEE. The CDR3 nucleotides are TGTGCCAGCAGCGTAGGGTACGCGGGCTACACCTTC. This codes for CASSVGYAGYTF.

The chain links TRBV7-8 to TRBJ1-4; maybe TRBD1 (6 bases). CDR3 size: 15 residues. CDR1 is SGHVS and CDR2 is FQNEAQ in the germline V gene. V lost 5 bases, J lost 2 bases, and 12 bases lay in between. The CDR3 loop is CASSGRQATNEKLFF. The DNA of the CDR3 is TGTGCCAGCAGCGGAAGACAGGCGACTAATGAAAAACTGTTTTTT.

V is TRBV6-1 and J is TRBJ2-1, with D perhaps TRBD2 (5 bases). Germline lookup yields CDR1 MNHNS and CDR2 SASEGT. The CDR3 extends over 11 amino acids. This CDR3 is CAGRRGYEQFF. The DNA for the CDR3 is TGTGCTGGACGCCGAGGGTATGAGCAGTTCTTC.

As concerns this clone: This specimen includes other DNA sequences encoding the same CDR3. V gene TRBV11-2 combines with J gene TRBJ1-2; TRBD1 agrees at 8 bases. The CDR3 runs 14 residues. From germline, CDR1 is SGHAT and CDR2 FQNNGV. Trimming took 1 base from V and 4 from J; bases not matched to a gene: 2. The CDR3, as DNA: TGTGCCAGCAGCTTAGTCCAGGGGGCCTATGGCTACACCTTC. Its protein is CASSLVQGAYGYTF.

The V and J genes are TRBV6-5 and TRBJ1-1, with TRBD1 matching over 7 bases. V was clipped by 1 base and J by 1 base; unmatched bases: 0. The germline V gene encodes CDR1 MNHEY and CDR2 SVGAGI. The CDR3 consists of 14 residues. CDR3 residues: CASSYYRGNTEAFF. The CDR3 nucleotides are TGTGCCAGCAGTTACTACAGGGGGAACACTGAAGCTTTCTTT.

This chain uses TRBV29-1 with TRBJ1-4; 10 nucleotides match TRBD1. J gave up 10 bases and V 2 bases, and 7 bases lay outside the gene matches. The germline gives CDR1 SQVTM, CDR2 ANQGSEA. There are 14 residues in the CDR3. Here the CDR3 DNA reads TGCAGCGTTGAATTAGGGACAGGGGACGCAAAACTGTTTTTT. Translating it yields CSVELGTGDAKLFF.

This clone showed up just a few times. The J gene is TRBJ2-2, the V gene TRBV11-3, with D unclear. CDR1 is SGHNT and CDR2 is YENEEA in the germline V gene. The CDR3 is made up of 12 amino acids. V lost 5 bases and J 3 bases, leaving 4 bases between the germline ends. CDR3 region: CASSPDTGELFF. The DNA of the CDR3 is TGTGCCAGCAGCCCGGACACCGGGGAGCTGTTTTTT.

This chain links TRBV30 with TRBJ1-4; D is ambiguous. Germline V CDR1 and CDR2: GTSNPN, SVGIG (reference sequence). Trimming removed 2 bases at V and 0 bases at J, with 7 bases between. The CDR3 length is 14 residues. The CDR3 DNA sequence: TGTGCCTGGAGTATCGGGACAACTAATGAAAAACTGTTTTTT. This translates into CAWSIGTTNEKLFF.

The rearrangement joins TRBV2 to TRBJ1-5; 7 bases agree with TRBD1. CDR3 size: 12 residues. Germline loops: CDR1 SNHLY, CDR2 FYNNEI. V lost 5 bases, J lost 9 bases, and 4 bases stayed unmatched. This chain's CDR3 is CASSTGERPQHF. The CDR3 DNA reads TGTGCCAGCAGTACAGGGGAAAGGCCCCAGCATTTT.

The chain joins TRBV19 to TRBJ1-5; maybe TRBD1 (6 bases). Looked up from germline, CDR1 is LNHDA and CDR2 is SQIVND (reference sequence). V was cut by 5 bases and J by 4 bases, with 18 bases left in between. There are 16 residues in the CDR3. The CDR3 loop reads CASSSPQGGGNQPQHF. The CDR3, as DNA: TGTGCCAGTAGTTCACCACAGGGTGGGGGAAATCAGCCCCAGCATTTT.

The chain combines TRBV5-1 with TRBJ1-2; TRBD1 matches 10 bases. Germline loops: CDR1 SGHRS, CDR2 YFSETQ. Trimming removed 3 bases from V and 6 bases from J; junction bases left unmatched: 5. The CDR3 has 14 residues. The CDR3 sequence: CASSWKGQGDGYTF. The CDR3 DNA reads TGCGCCAGCAGCTGGAAAGGACAGGGGGATGGCTACACCTTC. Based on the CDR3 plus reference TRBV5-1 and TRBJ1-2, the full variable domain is KAGVTQTPRYLIKTRGQQVTLSCSPISGHRSVSWYQQTPGQGLQFLFEYFSETQRNKGNFPGRFSGRQFSNSRSEMNVSTLELGDSALYLCASSWKGQGDGYTFGSGTRLTVV.

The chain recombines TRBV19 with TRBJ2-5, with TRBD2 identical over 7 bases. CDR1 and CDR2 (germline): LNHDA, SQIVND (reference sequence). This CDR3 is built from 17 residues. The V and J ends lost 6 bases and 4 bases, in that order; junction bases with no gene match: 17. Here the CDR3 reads CASSQRGGPGTGETQYF. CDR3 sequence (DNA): TGTGCCAGTAGCCAAAGGGGAGGGCCAGGGACGGGAGAGACCCAGTACTTC.

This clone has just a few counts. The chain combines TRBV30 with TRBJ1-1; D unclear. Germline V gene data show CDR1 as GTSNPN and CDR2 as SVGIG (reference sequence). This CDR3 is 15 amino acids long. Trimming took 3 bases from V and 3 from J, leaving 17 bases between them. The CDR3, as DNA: TGTGCCTGGAGCCCCCTAGCTTATGGGGACACTGAAGCTTTCTTT. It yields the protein CAWSPLAYGDTEAFF.

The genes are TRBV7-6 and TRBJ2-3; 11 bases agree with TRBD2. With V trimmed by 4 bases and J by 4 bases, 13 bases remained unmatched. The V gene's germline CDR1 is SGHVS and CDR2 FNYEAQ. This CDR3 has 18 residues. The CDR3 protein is CASSSLSGRAPRADTQYF. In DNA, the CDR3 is TGTGCCAGCAGCTCCCTTAGCGGGAGGGCCCCCCGTGCAGATACGCAGTATTTT.

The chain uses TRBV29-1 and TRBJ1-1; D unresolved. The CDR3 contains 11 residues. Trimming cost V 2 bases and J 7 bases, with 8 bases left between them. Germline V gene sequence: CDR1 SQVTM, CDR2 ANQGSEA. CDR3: CSVETHFEAFF. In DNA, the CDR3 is TGCAGCGTTGAAACCCACTTTGAAGCTTTCTTT.

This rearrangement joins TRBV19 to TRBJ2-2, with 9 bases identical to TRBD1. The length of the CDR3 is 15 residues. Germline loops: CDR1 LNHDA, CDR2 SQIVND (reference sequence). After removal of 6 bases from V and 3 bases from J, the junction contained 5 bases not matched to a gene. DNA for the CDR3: TGTGCCAGTAGGCTACAGGGGGCGGACACCGGGGAGCTGTTTTTT. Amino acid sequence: CASRLQGADTGELFF.

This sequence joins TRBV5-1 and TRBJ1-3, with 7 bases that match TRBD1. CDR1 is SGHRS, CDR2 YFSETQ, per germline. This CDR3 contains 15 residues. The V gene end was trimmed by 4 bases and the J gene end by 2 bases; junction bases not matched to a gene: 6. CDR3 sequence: CASSLTGTAGNTIYF. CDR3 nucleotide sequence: TGCGCCAGCAGCCTCACCGGGACAGCTGGAAACACCATATATTTT. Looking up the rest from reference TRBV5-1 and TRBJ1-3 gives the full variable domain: KAGVTQTPRYLIKTRGQQVTLSCSPISGHRSVSWYQQTPGQGLQFLFEYFSETQRNKGNFPGRFSGRQFSNSRSEMNVSTLELGDSALYLCASSLTGTAGNTIYFGEGSWLTVV.